This TCR beta chain comes out of a study of T-cell memory formation after mild COVID-19. Across the study: Clustering of TCRs was largely donor specific.

The table lists this clonotype with a few counts. TCRdb reanalysed the 5' RACE reads using MiXCR and keeps one entry per CDR3 protein. The sample yields about 130,000 distinct CDR3 sequences, about 17% seen once. CDR3 length equals 13 residues. V was clipped by 6 bases and J by 3 bases, with 11 bases between them. The sequence came from an adult woman who had mild COVID-19 (a few samples of this study predate the infection). Cell type and time point are not known. The sequencing input was PBMCs or a T cell subset sorted from them (not recorded which). The chain has TRBV12-3 or TRBV12-4 and TRBJ1-1; possibly TRBD1 for D (5 bases). In nucleotides, the CDR3 is TGTGCCAGCAGCCCCGACAGTTACACTGAAGCTTTCTTT. Protein sequence: CASSPDSYTEAFF.